Listed below are T cell receptor beta chains from one sample, sequenced in a study of blood T cell dynamics during melanoma immunotherapy. Repertoires were generated with immunoSEQ multiplex PCR, while TCRdb's copy carries only in-frame clones and drops some. In the table there are tens of thousands of clones, around 88% of which are singletons. Here the sequenced sample was blood, taken from a patient treated with checkpoint blockade. These receptors originate from a human donor with melanoma. The CDR3 runs from the conserved cysteine through the conserved F or W. Fields, in order: J gene, V gene, D gene, clone size, CDR3 protein, CDR3 DNA. A D gene is named only where the DNA matches it firmly. The size field is filled for only some rows; it gives once, few, many or a size class.

J: TRBJ2-7
V: TRBV28
D: TRBD1
size: .
CDR3: CASSPQGARYEQYF
DNA: TGTGCCAGCAGCCCTCAGGGGGCGCGGTACGAGCAGTACTTC

J: TRBJ2-5
V: TRBV11-2
D: TRBD2
size: .
CDR3: CASSDTWSGSGQETQYF
DNA: TGTGCCAGCAGCGACACGTGGAGCGGGAGTGGTCAAGAGACCCAGTACTTC

J: TRBJ2-7
V: TRBV28
D: TRBD1
size: .
CDR3: CASSLQGESSYEQYF
DNA: TGTGCCAGCAGTTTACAGGGGGAGAGCTCCTACGAGCAGTACTTC

J: TRBJ2-3
V: TRBV19
D: .
size: .
CDR3: CASSIAAPSTQYF
DNA: TGTGCCAGTAGTATAGCCGCCCCAAGTACGCAGTATTTT

J: TRBJ2-1
V: TRBV2
D: .
size: .
CDR3: CASSGPYNEQFF
DNA: TGTGCCAGCAGCGGGCCTTACAATGAGCAGTTCTTC

J: TRBJ1-2
V: TRBV28
D: TRBD1
size: .
CDR3: CASSLLGGPGYTF
DNA: TGTGCCAGCAGTTTGTTAGGGGGCCCTGGCTACACCTTC

J: TRBJ2-7
V: TRBV7-9
D: .
size: .
CDR3: CASSSLYREGEQYF
DNA: TGTGCCAGCAGCTCCCTATACAGGGAAGGCGAGCAGTACTTC

J: TRBJ2-3
V: TRBV7-3
D: TRBD1
size: .
CDR3: CASSSESTGTALTDTQYF
DNA: TGTGCCAGCAGCTCCGAAAGTACCGGGACAGCTCTCACAGATACGCAGTATTTT

J: TRBJ2-5
V: TRBV18
D: .
size: .
CDR3: CASSRSFRGGQETQYF
DNA: TGTGCCAGCTCACGATCGTTCCGAGGGGGGCAAGAGACCCAGTACTTC

J: TRBJ2-7
V: TRBV19
D: TRBD2
size: .
CDR3: CASSAALLAGGRTPYEQYF
DNA: TGTGCCAGTAGTGCCGCCCTTTTGGCGGGAGGCCGGACCCCCTACGAGCAGTACTTC

J: TRBJ2-1
V: TRBV28
D: TRBD2
size: .
CDR3: CASQTSGSNEQFF
DNA: TGTGCCAGCCAGACTAGCGGGAGTAATGAGCAGTTCTTC

J: TRBJ1-4
V: TRBV19
D: .
size: .
CDR3: CASSINRAANEKLFF
DNA: TGTGCCAGTAGTATTAACAGGGCGGCTAATGAAAAACTGTTTTTT

J: TRBJ2-3
V: TRBV29-1
D: .
size: .
CDR3: CSVGKQGELQYF
DNA: TGCAGCGTCGGAAAACAGGGAGAATTGCAGTATTTT

J: TRBJ2-7
V: TRBV29-1
D: TRBD1
size: once
CDR3: CSVEVRGLRNEQYF
DNA: TGCAGCGTTGAAGTCAGGGGGCTTAGGAACGAGCAGTACTTC

J: TRBJ2-5
V: TRBV28
D: TRBD2
size: .
CDR3: CASSSILAGEETQYF
DNA: TGTGCCAGCAGTTCCATCCTAGCGGGAGAAGAGACCCAGTACTTC

J: TRBJ1-5
V: TRBV7-2
D: .
size: once
CDR3: CASSPGRNNQPQHF
DNA: TGTGCCAGCAGCCCCGGACGGAACAATCAGCCCCAGCATTTT

J: TRBJ1-6
V: TRBV5-1
D: .
size: .
CDR3: CASSQGTVNSPLHF
DNA: TGCGCCAGCAGCCAAGGGACCGTTAATTCACCCCTCCACTTT

J: TRBJ2-7
V: TRBV19
D: .
size: .
CDR3: CASSISTGTGPGDYEQYF
DNA: TGTGCCAGTAGTATTTCCACAGGGACGGGTCCTGGGGACTACGAGCAGTACTTC

J: TRBJ1-3
V: TRBV28
D: .
size: .
CDR3: CASTPFHLTITGPNRNTIYF
DNA: TGTGCCAGCACTCCCTTTCATCTCACCATTACGGGCCCGAATAGAAACACCATATATTTT

J: TRBJ2-7
V: TRBV15
D: .
size: .
CDR3: CATSRSGSSYEQYF
DNA: TGTGCCACCAGCAGGTCCGGATCCTCCTACGAGCAGTACTTC

J: TRBJ2-7
V: TRBV6-1
D: .
size: few
CDR3: CASSEALGAYEQYF
DNA: TGTGCCAGCAGTGAAGCCTTAGGGGCATACGAGCAGTACTTC

J: TRBJ2-1
V: TRBV7-3
D: TRBD2
size: .
CDR3: CASSLRGSGRNEQFF
DNA: TGTGCCAGCAGCTTAAGGGGTAGCGGGAGGAATGAGCAGTTCTTC

J: TRBJ1-5
V: TRBV6-6
D: .
size: few
CDR3: CASSSPGASQPQHF
DNA: TGTGCCAGCAGTTCACCGGGGGCGAGTCAGCCCCAGCATTTT

J: TRBJ2-1
V: TRBV15
D: TRBD2
size: .
CDR3: CATLPGLAFSSYNEQFF
DNA: TGTGCCACCTTACCGGGACTAGCGTTCAGCTCCTACAATGAGCAGTTCTTC

J: TRBJ1-6
V: TRBV21-1
D: .
size: .
CDR3: CASSKGDAGGPPNSPLHF
DNA: TGTGCCAGCAGCAAAGGGGATGCAGGGGGCCCTCCTAATTCACCCCTCCACTTT

J: TRBJ2-1
V: TRBV6-5
D: TRBD1
size: .
CDR3: CASSYSGQSSYNEQFF
DNA: TGTGCCAGCAGTTACTCGGGACAGAGCTCCTACAATGAGCAGTTCTTC

J: TRBJ2-7
V: TRBV28
D: .
size: .
CDR3: CASSFRGDSYEQYF
DNA: TGTGCCAGCAGTTTCAGGGGAGACTCCTACGAGCAGTACTTC

J: TRBJ2-1
V: TRBV7-2
D: .
size: .
CDR3: CASSSRPEWNEQFF
DNA: TGTGCCAGCAGCTCCAGACCCGAATGGAATGAGCAGTTCTTC

J: TRBJ1-5
V: TRBV9
D: .
size: few
CDR3: CASSVAGGNQPQHF
DNA: TGTGCCAGCAGCGTAGCAGGGGGCAATCAGCCCCAGCATTTT

J: TRBJ1-6
V: TRBV19
D: .
size: .
CDR3: CASSIRQDSSYNSPLHF
DNA: TGTGCCAGTAGTATCCGACAGGACAGCTCCTATAATTCACCCCTCCACTTT

J: TRBJ2-7
V: TRBV25-1
D: TRBD2
size: .
CDR3: CASSELRTSGTYEQYF
DNA: TGTGCCAGCAGTGAATTAAGGACTAGCGGGACCTACGAGCAGTACTTC

J: TRBJ2-7
V: TRBV7-9
D: .
size: .
CDR3: CASSPLRETPVVDF
DNA: TGTGCCAGCAGCCCCCTTCGGGAAACGCCTGTGGTGGACTTC

J: TRBJ2-2
V: TRBV28
D: .
size: .
CDR3: CASRRGTNTGELFF
DNA: TGTGCCAGCAGACGGGGCACGAACACCGGGGAGCTGTTTTTT

J: TRBJ2-7
V: TRBV5-1
D: TRBD1
size: .
CDR3: CASSLAQTGDEQYF
DNA: TGCGCCAGCAGCTTGGCCCAGACAGGGGACGAGCAGTACTTC